What follows are 17 T cell receptor beta chains derived from one specimen sequenced in a study of regulatory T cells in long-lasting Graves disease. Described time point: persistent/refractory GD, antithyroid drugs over 5 years with positive TRAb. Extracted RNA from PBMCs served as the source of the TCR library. Building of the TCR beta libraries involved iRepertoire HTBI primers and Arm-PCR of CDR3 regions. A single record per CDR3 protein comes from TCRdb applying MiXCR to the multiplex PCR reads. The sample includes 360,000 or so distinct CDR3 sequences, 20% to 25% of them seen just once. This specimen consisted of peripheral blood mononuclear cells (PBMCs), obtained when the disease was refractory, from a patient treated with antithyroid drugs. These receptors all come from a woman in her 40s with Graves disease.

The chain combines TRBV2 with TRBJ1-2; no clear D gene. The CDR3 runs to 13 residues. The V end lost 6 bases, the J end lost 2 bases, and 10 bases lay between the germline ends. CDR1 and CDR2 (germline): SNHLY, FYNNEI. The CDR3 protein is CASSATENYGYTF. The DNA of the CDR3 is TGTGCCAGCAGCGCAACAGAGAACTATGGCTACACCTTC.

The genes are TRBV14 and TRBJ1-2; a weak D match, TRBD1 (6 bases). Germline assignment: CDR1 SGHDN and CDR2 FVKESK. The CDR3 is 13 amino acids. V lost 5 bases and J 3 bases, leaving 10 bases between the germline ends. CDR3 DNA: TGTGCCAGCAGCTTCACAGGGTACTATGGCTACACCTTC. This gives the protein CASSFTGYYGYTF.

This clonotype was seen at least ten times. The V call is TRBV7-2, the J call TRBJ1-2; unclear D gene. The CDR3 totals 16 residues. The V gene's germline CDR1 is SGHTA and CDR2 FQGNSA. Trimming left V 4 bases short and J 4 bases short, with 19 bases between. CDR3 protein: CASSSQKTRNPYGYTF. CDR3 bases: TGTGCCAGCAGCTCACAAAAGACACGGAACCCCTATGGCTACACCTTC.

This clonotype was recorded many times. This chain uses TRBV6-1 with TRBJ2-2; D remains unclear. This CDR3 is built from 15 residues. The V and J ends lost 8 bases and 0 bases respectively, with 13 bases between them. In germline, CDR1 is MNHNS, CDR2 SASEGT. CDR3 region: CASGHRVSNTGELFF. CDR3 sequence (DNA): TGTGCCAGCGGCCACCGGGTTTCGAACACCGGGGAGCTGTTTTTT.

This clonotype has at least ten counts. The chain is built from TRBV28 and TRBJ1-3; unclear D gene. Germline assignment: CDR1 MDHEN and CDR2 SYDVKM. The CDR3 totals 14 residues. V lost 6 bases and J lost 4, with 13 bases in between. For the CDR3, the DNA is TGTGCCAGCAGCAAACCCTCGCTCGGAAACACCATATATTTT. The encoded protein is CASSKPSLGNTIYF.

This clonotype was picked up a small number of times. The chain uses TRBV7-2 and TRBJ1-3, with a weak D call TRBD1 (6 bases). V gave up 5 bases and J gave up 5 bases, with 13 bases separating them. The germline CDR1 and CDR2 sequences are SGHTA and FQGNSA. This CDR3 comprises 14 residues. The chain's CDR3 is CASSGEGQRNTIYF. CDR3 coding DNA: TGTGCCAGCAGCGGAGAGGGACAAAGAAACACCATATATTTT.

This clonotype was found a few times. The V call is TRBV7-9, the J call TRBJ2-7; D is unclear. From germline, CDR1 is SEHNR and CDR2 FQNEAQ (reference sequence). This CDR3 has 11 residues. With 2 bases removed from V and 5 bases from J, the gap between germline ends came to 4 bases. Here the CDR3 DNA reads TGTGCCAGCAGCTTATATAACGAGCAGTACTTC. Protein sequence: CASSLYNEQYF.

V gene TRBV20-1 combines with J gene TRBJ2-2, with 11 bases matching TRBD2. The CDR3 totals 16 residues. V was pared by 0 bases and J by 3 bases, with 3 bases of the junction left unmatched. Germline V CDR1 and CDR2: DFQATT, SNEGSKA (reference sequence). The CDR3 here is CSARDLLAGDTGELFF. CDR3 coding DNA: TGCAGTGCTAGAGATCTACTAGCGGGAGACACCGGGGAGCTGTTTTTT.

As to this clonotype: A far larger clone differs by one base, so this is likely a read error. The V call is TRBV2, the J call TRBJ2-5, with unresolved D. Between the trimmed V and J ends, which lost 4 bases and 9 bases, there was a span of 12 bases. Germline CDR1 SNHLY, CDR2 FYNNEI. CDR3 size: 12 residues. The CDR3 nucleotides are TGTGCCAGCAGTGTTACCAGAAGGGCCCAGTACTTC. Translated, it gives CASSVTRRAQYF.

In its sample, this clonotype was seen a few times. This rearrangement joins TRBV20-1 to TRBJ2-7; 8 bases are a match to TRBD1. Trimming took 6 bases from V and 1 from J; bases not matched to a gene: 8. Germline V gene lookup returns CDR1 DFQATT and CDR2 SNEGSKA (reference sequence). The length of the CDR3 is 14 residues. CDR3 nucleotides: TGCAGTGCCCTCCGACAGGGGAGATCCTACGAGCAGTACTTC. It specifies CSALRQGRSYEQYF.

Worth noting for this clonotype: This may arise from a read error, as a much more abundant clone is one base away. This CDR3 reads CASGPKTGGYYEQYF. Written as DNA, the CDR3 is TGTGCCAGCGGACCTAAGACAGGGGGATACTACGAGCAGTACTTC. The V call is TRBV6-2 or TRBV6-3, the J call TRBJ2-7; 9 bases agree with TRBD1. Germline V lookup: CDR1 MNHEY, CDR2 SVGEGT. V lost 8 bases to trimming and J lost 3 bases; unmatched junction nucleotides: 11. The CDR3 is made up of 15 amino acids.

The sample holds many counts of this clonotype. V gene TRBV19 combines with J gene TRBJ2-5, with a tentative D call TRBD2 (5 bases). Germline CDR1 and CDR2: LNHDA and SQIVND (reference sequence). The CDR3 contains 13 residues. Trimming removed 9 bases from V and 1 base from J, with 12 bases in between. CDR3 region: CASPGWRQETQYF. The CDR3 DNA reads as TGTGCCAGCCCGGGGTGGCGCCAAGAGACCCAGTACTTC. Full variable domain (outside the CDR3, taken from reference TRBV19 and TRBJ2-5): DGGITQSPKYLFRKEGQNVTLSCEQNLNHDAMYWYRQDPGQGLRLIYYSQIVNDFQKGDIAEGYSVSREKKESFPLTVTSAQKNPTAFYLCASPGWRQETQYFGPGTRLLVL.

This clonotype was recorded at least ten times. The V call is TRBV12-3 or TRBV12-4, the J call TRBJ2-7, with 7 bases fitting TRBD1. The CDR3 sequence is 14 residues long. The V gene end was trimmed by 5 bases and the J gene end by 2 bases; junction bases not matched to a gene: 6. In nucleotides, the CDR3 is TGTGCCAGCAGTCGTTCCGGGACAGCCTACGAGCAGTACTTC. Residues: CASSRSGTAYEQYF.

The rearrangement joins TRBV14 to TRBJ1-4; D gene uncertain. Trimming took off 4 bases at V and 8 bases at J, with 14 bases between the two ends. The CDR3 loop spans 14 amino acids. CDR1 and CDR2 (germline): SGHDN, FVKESK. The CDR3 bases are TGTGCCAGCAGCCCATTAGGGATAGGGGAAAAACTGTTTTTT. Amino acids: CASSPLGIGEKLFF.

This clonotype was counted at least ten times. The CDR3 region has the DNA TGTGCCAGCAGTCCAAGGGTTCCGGTGAACACTGAAGCTTTCTTT. This encodes CASSPRVPVNTEAFF. V usage is TRBV6-1 and J usage is TRBJ1-1; D is ambiguous. V lost 5 bases, J lost 0 bases, and 13 bases lay in between. CDR1 is MNHNS and CDR2 is SASEGT in the germline V gene. The CDR3 consists of 15 residues.

This clonotype came up a few times. At one end, the junction sequence differs from germline, possibly due to a read error. The chain has TRBV30 and TRBJ1-1; D gene ambiguous. CDR1 GTSNPN and CDR2 SVGIG come from the germline V gene (reference sequence). CDR3 length: 13 residues. In DNA, the CDR3 is TGTGCCTGGAGGCGAGGACTTGGCACTGAGGCTTTCTTT. This encodes CAWRRGLGTEAFF.

In its sample, this clonotype was seen a few times. V gene TRBV25-1 combines with J gene TRBJ2-3; 7 nucleotides align to TRBD2. V lost 5 bases, J lost 2 bases, and 4 bases stayed unmatched. CDR3 size: 14 residues. CDR1 and CDR2 from the germline V gene are MGHDK and SYGVNS. CDR3 in DNA: TGTGCCAGCAGTAGGGGACTAAACACAGATACGCAGTATTTT. Protein: CASSRGLNTDTQYF.